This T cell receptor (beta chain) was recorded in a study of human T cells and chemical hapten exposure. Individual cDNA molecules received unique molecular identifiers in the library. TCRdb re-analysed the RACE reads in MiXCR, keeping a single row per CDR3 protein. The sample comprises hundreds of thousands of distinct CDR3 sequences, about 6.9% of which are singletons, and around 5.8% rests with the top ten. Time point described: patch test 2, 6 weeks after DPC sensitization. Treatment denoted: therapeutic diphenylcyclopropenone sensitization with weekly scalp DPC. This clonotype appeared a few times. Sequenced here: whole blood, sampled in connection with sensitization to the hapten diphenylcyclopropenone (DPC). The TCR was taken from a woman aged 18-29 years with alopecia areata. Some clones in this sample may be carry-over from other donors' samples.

The CDR3 region is CASSLAVGYNSPLHF. CDR3 bases: TGTGCCAGCAGTTTAGCGGTAGGGTACAATTCACCCCTCCACTTT. The V and J genes are TRBV12-3 or TRBV12-4 and TRBJ1-6, with D unclear. CDR3 length equals 15 residues. V lost 0 bases to trimming and J lost 7 bases, with 10 bases between them.